The 5 T cell receptor beta chains presented below share a single source sample, sequenced in a study of cytomegalovirus exposure and HLA in healthy donors. With 60 Vbeta and 13 Jbeta primers, the PCR was carried out. Data came from immunoSEQ multiplex PCR; TCRdb stores just in-frame clones and leaves some out. Among around 190,000 clones listed, around 83% were seen once. The sequenced sample was PBMCs. The receptors shown here come from a middle-aged man in good health and CMV-seropositive.

The V gene is TRBV4-2, the J gene TRBJ1-5; the match to TRBD1 covers 7 bases. J gave up 1 base and V 4 bases, and 7 bases lay outside the gene matches. The CDR3 runs 16 residues. The germline V gene encodes CDR1 LGHNA and CDR2 YNFKEQ. DNA of the CDR3: TGTGCCAGCAGCCCAAGAGGGACAGCGAGCAATCAGCCCCAGCATTTT. The encoded protein is CASSPRGTASNQPQHF.

The chain has TRBV5-4 and TRBJ2-3; 8 bases line up with TRBD1. V dropped 1 base and J dropped 6; count of bases not matched to a gene: 10. This CDR3 contains 16 residues. Looked up from germline, CDR1 is SGHNT and CDR2 is YYREEE (reference sequence). The CDR3 DNA sequence: TGTGCCAGCAGCTTGCTACTTGGGGCAGGGGGCGATACGCAGTATTTT. It encodes CASSLLLGAGGDTQYF.

The genes are TRBV2 and TRBJ2-2; perhaps TRBD2 as D (5 bases). The V and J ends lost 6 bases and 4 bases respectively, with 9 bases between them. The germline CDR1 and CDR2 sequences are SNHLY and FYNNEI. CDR3 length equals 13 residues. The CDR3 coding sequence is TGTGCCAGCAGGAGGGAACTCACCGGGGAGCTGTTTTTT. Translating it yields CASRRELTGELFF.

CDR3 sequence reads: CASSLAVSGTNYGYTF. CDR3 bases: TGTGCCAGCAGCTTGGCTGTGTCAGGGACTAACTATGGCTACACCTTC. The J gene is TRBJ1-2, the V gene TRBV5-5; perhaps TRBD1 as D (5 bases). Germline CDR1 SGHKS, CDR2 YYEKEE (reference sequence). V was shortened by 0 bases and J by 0 bases, with 12 bases between the two germline ends. The CDR3 is made up of 16 amino acids.

In this sample, this clone turned up a few times. The chain has TRBV29-1 and TRBJ1-1; maybe TRBD1 (5 bases). Germline V lookup: CDR1 SQVTM, CDR2 ANQGSEA. Trimming took off 7 bases at V and 1 base at J, with 10 bases between the two ends. The CDR3 sequence is 12 residues long. The CDR3 is CSGGTQNTEAFF. The CDR3 DNA sequence: TGCAGCGGTGGGACTCAGAACACTGAAGCTTTCTTT.